The entry below describes one T cell receptor (beta chain). Its specificity is unknown. The data were obtained in a study of CD8 T cells in Susac syndrome. General study findings and limits: Only a relatively small number of individuals were included in the TCR sequencing and HLA analysis.

Reverse transcription of roughly 0.5 to 1 ug RNA used random hexamers. The TCR beta CDR3 was amplified by immunoSEQ multiplex PCR across 54 Vbeta, 13 Jbeta. Via MiXCR, TCRdb re-called the immunoSEQ multiplex PCR reads, giving one row per CDR3 protein. The table shows about 120,000 distinct CDR3 sequences, with roughly 90% occurring only once. CD8+ and CD4+ T cells taken from blood had their TCR beta sequenced. Through negative isolation, CD4+ and CD8+ T cells were obtained, while TEMRA cells were enriched using FACS. The TCR sequence derives from a human donor in good health. The specimen was CD8+ T cells from PBMCs.

For the CDR3, the DNA is TGTGCCAGCAGCTTAGATGGGTCATGGTCCTACGAGCAGTACTTC. This encodes CASSLDGSWSYEQYF. The chain couples TRBV7-9 to TRBJ2-7; D unclear. The CDR3 spans 15 residues. Germline-derived CDR1 and CDR2 are SEHNR and FQNEAQ (reference sequence). Trimming took off 1 base at V and 1 base at J, with 11 bases between the two ends.